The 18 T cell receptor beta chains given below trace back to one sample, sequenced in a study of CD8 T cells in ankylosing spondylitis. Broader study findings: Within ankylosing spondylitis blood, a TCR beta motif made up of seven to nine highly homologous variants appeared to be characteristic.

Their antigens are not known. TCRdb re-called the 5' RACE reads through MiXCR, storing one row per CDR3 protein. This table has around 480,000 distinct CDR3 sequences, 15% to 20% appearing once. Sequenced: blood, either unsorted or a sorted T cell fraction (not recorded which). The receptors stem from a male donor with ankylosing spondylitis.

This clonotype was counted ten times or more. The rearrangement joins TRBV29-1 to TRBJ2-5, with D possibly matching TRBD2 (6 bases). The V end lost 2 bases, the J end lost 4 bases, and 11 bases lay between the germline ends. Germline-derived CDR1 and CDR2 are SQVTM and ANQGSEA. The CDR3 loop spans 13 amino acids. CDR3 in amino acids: CSVEWGVGETQYF. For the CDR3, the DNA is TGCAGCGTTGAATGGGGGGTAGGAGAGACCCAGTACTTC.

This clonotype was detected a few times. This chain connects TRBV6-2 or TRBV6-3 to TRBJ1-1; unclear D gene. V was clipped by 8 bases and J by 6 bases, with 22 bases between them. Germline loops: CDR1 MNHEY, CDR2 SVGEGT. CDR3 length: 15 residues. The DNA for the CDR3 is TGTGCCAGCCACCCTACCATTACTTCTTTAGCTGAAGCTTTCTTT. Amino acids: CASHPTITSLAEAFF.

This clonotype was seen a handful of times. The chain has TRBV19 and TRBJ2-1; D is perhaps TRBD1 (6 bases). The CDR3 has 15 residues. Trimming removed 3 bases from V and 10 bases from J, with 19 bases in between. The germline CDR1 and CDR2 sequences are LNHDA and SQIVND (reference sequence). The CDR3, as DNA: TGTGCCAGTAGTATTCCCCGGACAGTTTCCGCAGAGCAGTTCTTC. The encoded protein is CASSIPRTVSAEQFF.

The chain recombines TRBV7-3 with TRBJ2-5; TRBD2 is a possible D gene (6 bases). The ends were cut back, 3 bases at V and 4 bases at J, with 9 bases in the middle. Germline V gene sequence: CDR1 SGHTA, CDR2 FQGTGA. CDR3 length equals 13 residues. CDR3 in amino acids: CASSLGTGETQYF. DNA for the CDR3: TGTGCCAGCAGCTTGGGGACTGGAGAGACCCAGTACTTC.

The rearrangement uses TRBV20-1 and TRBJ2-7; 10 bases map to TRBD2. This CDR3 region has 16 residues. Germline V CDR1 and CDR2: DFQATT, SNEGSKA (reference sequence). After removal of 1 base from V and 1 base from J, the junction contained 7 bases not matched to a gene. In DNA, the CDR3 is TGCAGTGCTAGAGGCGTTGTGGGACTAGCGTCCTACGAGCAGTACTTC. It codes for CSARGVVGLASYEQYF.

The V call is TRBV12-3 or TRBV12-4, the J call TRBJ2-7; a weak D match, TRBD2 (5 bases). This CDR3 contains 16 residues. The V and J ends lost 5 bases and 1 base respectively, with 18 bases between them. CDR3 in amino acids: CASSPTIRVPSYEQYF. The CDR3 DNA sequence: TGTGCCAGCAGTCCGACTATCCGGGTCCCGTCCTACGAGCAGTACTTC.

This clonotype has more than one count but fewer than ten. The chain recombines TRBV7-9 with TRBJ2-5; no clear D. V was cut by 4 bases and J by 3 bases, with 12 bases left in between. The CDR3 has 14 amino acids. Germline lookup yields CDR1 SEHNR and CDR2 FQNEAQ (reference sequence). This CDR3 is CASSSTNEEETQYF. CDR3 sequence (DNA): TGTGCCAGCAGCTCCACCAATGAGGAAGAGACCCAGTACTTC.

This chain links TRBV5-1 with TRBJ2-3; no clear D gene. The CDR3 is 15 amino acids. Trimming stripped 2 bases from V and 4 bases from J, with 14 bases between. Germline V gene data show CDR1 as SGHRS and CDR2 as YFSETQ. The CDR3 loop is CASSFYGSASDTQYF. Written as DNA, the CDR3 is TGCGCCAGCAGCTTTTATGGGTCAGCCTCAGATACGCAGTATTTT.

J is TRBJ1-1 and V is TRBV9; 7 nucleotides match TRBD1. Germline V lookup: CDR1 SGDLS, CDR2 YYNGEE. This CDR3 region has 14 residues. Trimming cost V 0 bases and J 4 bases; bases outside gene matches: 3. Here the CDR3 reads CASSVDQGGTEAFF. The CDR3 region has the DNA TGTGCCAGCAGCGTAGATCAGGGGGGCACTGAAGCTTTCTTT.

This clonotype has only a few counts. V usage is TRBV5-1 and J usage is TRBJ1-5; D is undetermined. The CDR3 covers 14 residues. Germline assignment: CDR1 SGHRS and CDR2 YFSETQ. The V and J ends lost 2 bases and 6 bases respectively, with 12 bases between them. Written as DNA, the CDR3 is TGCGCCAGCAGCTTCAGCGGGGAGAGTCAGCCCCAGCATTTT. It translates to CASSFSGESQPQHF.

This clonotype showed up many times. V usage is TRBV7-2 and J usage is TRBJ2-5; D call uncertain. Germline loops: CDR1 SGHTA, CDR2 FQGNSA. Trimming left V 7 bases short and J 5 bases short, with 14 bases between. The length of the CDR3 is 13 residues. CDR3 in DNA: TGTGCCAGCACCCGCTCTGTCACGGAGACCCAGTACTTC. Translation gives CASTRSVTETQYF.

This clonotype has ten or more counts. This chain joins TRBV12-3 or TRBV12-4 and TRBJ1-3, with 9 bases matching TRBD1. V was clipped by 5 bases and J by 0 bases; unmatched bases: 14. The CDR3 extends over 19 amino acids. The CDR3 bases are TGTGCCAGCAGTCCCCGCTCGTTTCGGACAGGGGCCTCTGGAAACACCATATATTTT. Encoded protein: CASSPRSFRTGASGNTIYF.

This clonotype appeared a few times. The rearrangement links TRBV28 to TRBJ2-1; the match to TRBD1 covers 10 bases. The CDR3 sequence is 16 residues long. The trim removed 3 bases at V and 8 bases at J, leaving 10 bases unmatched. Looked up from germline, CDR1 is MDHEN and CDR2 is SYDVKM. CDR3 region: CASSLRGRTGGDEQFF. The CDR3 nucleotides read TGTGCCAGCAGTTTGAGGGGACGGACAGGGGGGGATGAGCAGTTCTTC. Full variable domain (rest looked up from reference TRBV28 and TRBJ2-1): DVKVTQSSRYLVKRTGEKVFLECVQDMDHENMFWYRQDPGLGLRLIYFSYDVKMKEKGDIPEGYSVSREKKERFSLILESASTNQTSMYLCASSLRGRTGGDEQFFGPGTRLTVL.

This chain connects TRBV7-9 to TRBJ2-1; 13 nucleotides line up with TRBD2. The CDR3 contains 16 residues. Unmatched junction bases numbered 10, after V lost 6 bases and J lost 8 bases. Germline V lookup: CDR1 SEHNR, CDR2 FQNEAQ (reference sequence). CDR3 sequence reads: CASSPRTSGRGDEQFF. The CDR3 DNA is TGTGCCAGCAGTCCTAGGACTAGCGGGAGAGGCGATGAGCAGTTCTTC. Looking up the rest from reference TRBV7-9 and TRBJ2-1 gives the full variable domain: DTGVSQNPRHKITKRGQNVTFRCDPISEHNRLYWYRQTLGQGPEFLTYFQNEAQLEKSRLLSDRFSAERPKGSFSTLEIQRTEQGDSAMYLCASSPRTSGRGDEQFFGPGTRLTVL.

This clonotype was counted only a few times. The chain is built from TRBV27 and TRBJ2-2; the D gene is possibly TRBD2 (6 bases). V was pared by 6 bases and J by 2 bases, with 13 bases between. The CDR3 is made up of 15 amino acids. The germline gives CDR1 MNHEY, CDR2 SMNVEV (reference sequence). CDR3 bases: TGTGCCAGCAGCCCCGGGAGAAGTAACACCGGGGAGCTGTTTTTT. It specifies CASSPGRSNTGELFF.

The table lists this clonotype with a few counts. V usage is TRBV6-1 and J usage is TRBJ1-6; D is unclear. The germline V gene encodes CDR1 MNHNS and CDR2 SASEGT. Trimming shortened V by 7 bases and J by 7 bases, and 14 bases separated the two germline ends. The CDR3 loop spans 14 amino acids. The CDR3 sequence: CASTSGKVNSPLHF. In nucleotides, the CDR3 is TGTGCCAGCACCTCGGGGAAGGTGAATTCACCCCTCCACTTT.

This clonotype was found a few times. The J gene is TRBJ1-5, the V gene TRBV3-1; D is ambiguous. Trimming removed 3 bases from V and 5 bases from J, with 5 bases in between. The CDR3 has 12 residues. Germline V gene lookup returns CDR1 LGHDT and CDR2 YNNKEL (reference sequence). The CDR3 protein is CASSHQDQPQHF. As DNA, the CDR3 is TGTGCCAGCAGCCACCAGGATCAGCCCCAGCATTTT. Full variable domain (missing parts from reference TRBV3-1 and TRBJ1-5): DTAVSQTPKYLVTQMGNDKSIKCEQNLGHDTMYWYKQDSKKFLKIMFSYNNKELIINETVPNRFSPKSPDKAHLNLHINSLELGDSAVYFCASSHQDQPQHFGDGTRLSIL.

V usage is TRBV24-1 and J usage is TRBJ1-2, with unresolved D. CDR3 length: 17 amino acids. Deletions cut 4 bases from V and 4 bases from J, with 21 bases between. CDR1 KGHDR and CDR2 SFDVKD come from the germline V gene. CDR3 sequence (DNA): TGTGCCACCAGTGAAGACGAAAAAACCAGGTGCGGCTATGGCTACACCTTC. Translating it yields CATSEDEKTRCGYGYTF.